This T cell receptor (beta chain) derives from a study of blood T cells in healthy people across ages. Study results and caveats: Across the age range, TCR beta diversity per million T cells fell in a roughly linear way.

Each sample yielded at least 6 million isolated PBMCs. Alongside a J-beta primer mix, a sample-barcoded 5' primer served in a second PCR lasting about 6 to 12 cycles. TCRdb fed the 5' RACE reads into MiXCR, producing one record per CDR3 protein. The table has 920,000 or so distinct CDR3 sequences, more than 40% seen once. CDR3 length: 16 amino acids. V was clipped by 1 base and J by 3 bases, with 13 bases between them. CDR1 is MDHEN, CDR2 SYDVKM, per germline. A remark on this clonotype: The antigen remains unidentified.

Source material: blood. The chain links TRBV28 to TRBJ2-4; D might be TRBD1 (6 bases). This clonotype was sampled from a woman in her sixties in good health. The CDR3 DNA sequence: TGTGCCAGCAGTTTATCCGCCAGGGGCGGCAAAAACATTCAGTACTTC. Amino acids: CASSLSARGGKNIQYF. Variable domain in full (rest from reference TRBV28 and TRBJ2-4): DVKVTQSSRYLVKRTGEKVFLECVQDMDHENMFWYRQDPGLGLRLIYFSYDVKMKEKGDIPEGYSVSREKKERFSLILESASTNQTSMYLCASSLSARGGKNIQYFGAGTRLSVL.